The T cell receptor (beta chain) under discussion was sequenced for a study of blood T cells in healthy people across ages. This CDR3 has 15 amino acids. Looked up from germline, CDR1 is SGDLS and CDR2 is YYNGEE. V was clipped by 0 bases and J by 4 bases, with 11 bases between them. Findings and caveats of the study: Reliance upon unsorted PBMCs precluded definitive naive versus antigen-experienced comparison.

Isolation per sample recovered at least 6.5 million PBMCs. The authors extracted at least 5 micrograms of total RNA per sample. The table lists this clonotype with a few counts. Its antigen is not known. With a J-beta primer mix and a sample-barcoded 5' primer, a second PCR ran 7 to 11 cycles. TCRdb independently ran MiXCR on the 5' RACE reads; one entry per CDR3 protein. The repertoire has over 1,300,000 distinct CDR3 sequences, approximately 63% of them found once; the top ten carry roughly 6.3%. Sequenced sample: blood. The source of this sequence is a man in his late teens or twenties in good health. V gene TRBV9 combines with J gene TRBJ2-1; no clear D gene. The CDR3 nucleotides are TGTGCCAGCAGCGTAGAAAGTTTCACATACAATGAGCAGTTCTTC. Protein: CASSVESFTYNEQFF.